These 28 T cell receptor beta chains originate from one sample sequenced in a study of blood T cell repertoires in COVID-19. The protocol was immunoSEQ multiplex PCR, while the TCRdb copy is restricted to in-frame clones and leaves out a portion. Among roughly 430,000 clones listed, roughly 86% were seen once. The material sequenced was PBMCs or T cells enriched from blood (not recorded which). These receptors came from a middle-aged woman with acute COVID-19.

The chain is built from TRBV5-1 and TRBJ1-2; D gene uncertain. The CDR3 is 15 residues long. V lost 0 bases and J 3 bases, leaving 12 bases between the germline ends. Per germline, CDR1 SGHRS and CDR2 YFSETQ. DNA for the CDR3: TGCGCCAGCAGCTTGGTGGAGGGAGGCCACTATGGCTACACCTTC. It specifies CASSLVEGGHYGYTF.

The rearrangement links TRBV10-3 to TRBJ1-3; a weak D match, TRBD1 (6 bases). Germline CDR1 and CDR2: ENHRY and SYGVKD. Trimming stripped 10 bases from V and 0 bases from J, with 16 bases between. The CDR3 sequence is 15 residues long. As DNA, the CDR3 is TGTGCCACCCAGACAGGATTAAGCTCTGGAAACACCATATATTTT. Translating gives CATQTGLSSGNTIYF.

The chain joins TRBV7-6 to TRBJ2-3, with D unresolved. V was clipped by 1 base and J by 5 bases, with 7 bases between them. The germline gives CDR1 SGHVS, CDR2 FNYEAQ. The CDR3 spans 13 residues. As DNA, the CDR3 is TGTGCCAGCAGCTTAGGGCGAGGAGATACGCAGTATTTT. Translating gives CASSLGRGDTQYF.

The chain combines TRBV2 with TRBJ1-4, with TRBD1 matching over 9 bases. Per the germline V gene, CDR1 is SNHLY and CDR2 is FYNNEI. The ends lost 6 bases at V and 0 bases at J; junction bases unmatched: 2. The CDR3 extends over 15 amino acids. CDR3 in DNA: TGTGCCAGCAGAGGACAGGGGACAACTAATGAAAAACTGTTTTTT. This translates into CASRGQGTTNEKLFF. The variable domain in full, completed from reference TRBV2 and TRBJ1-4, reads EPEVTQTPSHQVTQMGQEVILRCVPISNHLYFYWYRQILGQKVEFLVSFYNNEISEKSEIFDDQFSVERPDGSNFTLKIRSTKLEDSAMYFCASRGQGTTNEKLFFGSGTQLSVL.

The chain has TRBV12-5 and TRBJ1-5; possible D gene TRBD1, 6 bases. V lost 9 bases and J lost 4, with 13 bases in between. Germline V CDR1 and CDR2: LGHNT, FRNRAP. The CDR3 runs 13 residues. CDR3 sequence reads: CASPRTVNQPQHF. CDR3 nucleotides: TGTGCTAGCCCTAGGACAGTTAATCAGCCCCAGCATTTT.

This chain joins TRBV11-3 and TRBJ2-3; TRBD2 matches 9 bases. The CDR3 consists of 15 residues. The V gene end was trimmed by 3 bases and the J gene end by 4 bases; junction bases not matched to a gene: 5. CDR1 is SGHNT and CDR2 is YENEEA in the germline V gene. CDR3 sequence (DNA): TGTGCCAGCAGCTTCGGCGGGGGGGGAGCAGATACGCAGTATTTT. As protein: CASSFGGGGADTQYF.

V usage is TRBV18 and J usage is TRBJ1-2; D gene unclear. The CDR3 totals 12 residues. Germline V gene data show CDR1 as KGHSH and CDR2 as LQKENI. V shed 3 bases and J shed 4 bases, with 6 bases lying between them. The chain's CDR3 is CASSPDFYGYTF. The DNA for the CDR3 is TGTGCCAGCTCACCCGACTTCTATGGCTACACCTTC.

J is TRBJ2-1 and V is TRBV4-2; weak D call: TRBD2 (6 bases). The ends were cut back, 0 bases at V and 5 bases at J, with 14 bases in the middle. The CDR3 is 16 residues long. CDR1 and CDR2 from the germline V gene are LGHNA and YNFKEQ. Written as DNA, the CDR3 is TGTGCCAGCAGCCAAGAGAGAACTGCGGGGAACAATGAGCAGTTCTTC. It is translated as CASSQERTAGNNEQFF.

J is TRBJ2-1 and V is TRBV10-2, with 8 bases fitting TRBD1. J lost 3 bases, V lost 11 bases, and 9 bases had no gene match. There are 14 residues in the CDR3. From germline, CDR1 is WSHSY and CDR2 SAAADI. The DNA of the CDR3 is TGCGCCGCCAGAGGACAGGGCTTCTACAATGAGCAGTTCTTC. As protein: CAARGQGFYNEQFF.

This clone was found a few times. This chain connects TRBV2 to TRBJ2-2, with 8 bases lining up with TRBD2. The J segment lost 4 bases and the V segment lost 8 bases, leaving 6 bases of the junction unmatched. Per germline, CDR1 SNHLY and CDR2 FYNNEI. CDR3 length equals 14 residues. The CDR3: CASRRLAGTGELFF. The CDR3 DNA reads TGTGCCAGCCGTAGGCTAGCGGGCACCGGGGAGCTGTTTTTT.

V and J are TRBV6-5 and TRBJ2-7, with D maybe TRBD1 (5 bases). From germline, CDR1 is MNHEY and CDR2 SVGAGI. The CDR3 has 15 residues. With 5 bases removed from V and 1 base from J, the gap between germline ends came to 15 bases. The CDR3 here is CASSTDSTSSYEQYF. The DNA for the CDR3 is TGTGCCAGCAGTACCGACAGCACCTCGTCCTACGAGCAGTACTTC.

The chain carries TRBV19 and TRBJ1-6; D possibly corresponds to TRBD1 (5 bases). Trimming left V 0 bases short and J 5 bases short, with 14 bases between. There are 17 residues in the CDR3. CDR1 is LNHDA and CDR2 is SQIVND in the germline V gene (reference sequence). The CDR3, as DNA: TGTGCCAGTAGTATAGACACCGCGGACACCAATAATTCACCCCTCCACTTT. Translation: CASSIDTADTNNSPLHF.

The CDR3 DNA sequence: TGTGCCAGCAGCACCCGGACAGGACTCTACAATGAGCAGTTCTTC. It yields the protein CASSTRTGLYNEQFF. This chain uses TRBV7-8 with TRBJ2-1; TRBD1 aligns across 7 bases. Germline CDR1 is SGHVS and CDR2 is FQNEAQ. The CDR3 is 15 residues long. With V trimmed by 5 bases and J by 3 bases, 7 bases remained unmatched.

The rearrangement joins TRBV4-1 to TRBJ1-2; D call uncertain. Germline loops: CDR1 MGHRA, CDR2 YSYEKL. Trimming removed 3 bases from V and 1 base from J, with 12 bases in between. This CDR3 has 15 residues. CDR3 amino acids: CASSHLAGINYGYTF. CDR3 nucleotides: TGCGCCAGCAGCCATCTGGCGGGGATTAACTATGGCTACACCTTC.

Here the CDR3 reads CASSLTDSGEQYF. The CDR3 coding sequence is TGTGCCAGTAGTTTAACAGATTCGGGGGAGCAGTACTTC. The J gene is TRBJ2-7, the V gene TRBV19, with D perhaps TRBD2 (5 bases). V dropped 5 bases and J dropped 7 bases, with 15 bases sitting between them. The germline V gene has CDR1 LNHDA and CDR2 SQIVND (reference sequence). The CDR3 is made up of 13 amino acids.

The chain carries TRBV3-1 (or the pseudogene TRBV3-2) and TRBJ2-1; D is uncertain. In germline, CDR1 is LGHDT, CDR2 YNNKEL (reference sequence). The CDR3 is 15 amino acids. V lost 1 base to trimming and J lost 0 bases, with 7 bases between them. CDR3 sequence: CASSQVPSSYNEQFF. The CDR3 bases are TGTGCCAGCAGCCAAGTCCCGAGCTCCTACAATGAGCAGTTCTTC.

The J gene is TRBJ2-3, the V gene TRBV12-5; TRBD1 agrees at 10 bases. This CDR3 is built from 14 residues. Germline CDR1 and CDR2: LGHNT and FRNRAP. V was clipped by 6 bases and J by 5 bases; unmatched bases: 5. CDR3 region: CASGPGQGQDTQYF. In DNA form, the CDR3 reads TGTGCTAGTGGGCCGGGACAGGGGCAAGATACGCAGTATTTT.

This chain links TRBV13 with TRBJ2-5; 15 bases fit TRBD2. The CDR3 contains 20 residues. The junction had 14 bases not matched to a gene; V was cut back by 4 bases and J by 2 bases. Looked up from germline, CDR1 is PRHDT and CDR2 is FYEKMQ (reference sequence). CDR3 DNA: TGTGCCAGCAGCTCAAAAGGGACTAGCGGGGGGTCGTACCAACAAGAGACCCAGTACTTC. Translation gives CASSSKGTSGGSYQQETQYF.

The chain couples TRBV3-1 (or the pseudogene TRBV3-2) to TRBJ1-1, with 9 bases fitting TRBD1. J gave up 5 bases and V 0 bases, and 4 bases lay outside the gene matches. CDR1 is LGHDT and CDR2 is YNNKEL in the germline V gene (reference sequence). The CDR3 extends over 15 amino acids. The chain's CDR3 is CASSQEQGARTEAFF. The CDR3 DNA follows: TGTGCCAGCAGCCAAGAACAGGGGGCGCGGACTGAAGCTTTCTTT.

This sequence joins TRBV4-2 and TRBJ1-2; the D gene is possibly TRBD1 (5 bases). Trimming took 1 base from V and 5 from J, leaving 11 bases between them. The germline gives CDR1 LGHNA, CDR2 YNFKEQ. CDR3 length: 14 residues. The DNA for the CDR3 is TGTGCCAGCAGCCAAGGGGGCGCTGGGTATGGCTACACCTTC. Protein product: CASSQGGAGYGYTF.

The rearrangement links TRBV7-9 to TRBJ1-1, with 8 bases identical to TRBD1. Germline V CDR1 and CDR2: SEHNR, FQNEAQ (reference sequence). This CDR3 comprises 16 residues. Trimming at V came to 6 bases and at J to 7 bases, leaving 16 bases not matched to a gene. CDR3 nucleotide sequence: TGTGCCAGCAGTCCCTGGGTCAGCAGGGGGCATAATGAAGCTTTCTTT. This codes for CASSPWVSRGHNEAFF.

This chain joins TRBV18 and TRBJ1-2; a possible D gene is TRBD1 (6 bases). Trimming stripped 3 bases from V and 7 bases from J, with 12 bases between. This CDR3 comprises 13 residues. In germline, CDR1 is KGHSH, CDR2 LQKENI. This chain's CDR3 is CASSPKQGSGYTF. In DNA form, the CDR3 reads TGTGCCAGCTCACCCAAACAGGGATCTGGCTACACCTTC. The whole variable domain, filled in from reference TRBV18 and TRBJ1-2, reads NAGVMQNPRHLVRRRGQEARLRCSPMKGHSHVYWYRQLPEEGLKFMVYLQKENIIDESGMPKERFSAEFPKEGPSILRIQQVVRGDSAAYFCASSPKQGSGYTFGSGTRLTVV.

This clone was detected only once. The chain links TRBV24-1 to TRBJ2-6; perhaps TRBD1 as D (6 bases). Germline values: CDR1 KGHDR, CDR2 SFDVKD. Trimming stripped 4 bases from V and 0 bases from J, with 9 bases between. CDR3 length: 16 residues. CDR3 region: CATSDPQGSGANVLTF. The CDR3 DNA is TGTGCCACCAGTGACCCACAGGGCTCTGGGGCCAACGTCCTGACTTTC.

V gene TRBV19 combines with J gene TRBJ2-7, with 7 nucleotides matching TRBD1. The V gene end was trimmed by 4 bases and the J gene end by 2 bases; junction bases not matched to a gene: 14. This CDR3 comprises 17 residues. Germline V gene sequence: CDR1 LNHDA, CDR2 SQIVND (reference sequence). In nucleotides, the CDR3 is TGTGCCAGTAGTACTATGAAGTCGACAGGGTCGGCCTACGAGCAGTACTTC. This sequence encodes CASSTMKSTGSAYEQYF.

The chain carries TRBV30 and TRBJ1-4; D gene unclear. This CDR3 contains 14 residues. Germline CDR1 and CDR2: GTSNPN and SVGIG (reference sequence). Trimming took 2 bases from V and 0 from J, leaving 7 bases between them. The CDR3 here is CAWSISATNEKLFF. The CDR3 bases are TGTGCCTGGAGTATATCTGCAACTAATGAAAAACTGTTTTTT. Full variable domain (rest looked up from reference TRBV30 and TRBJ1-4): SQTIHQWPATLVQPVGSPLSLECTVEGTSNPNLYWYRQAAGRGLQLLFYSVGIGQISSEVPQNLSASRPQDRQFILSSKKLLLSDSGFYLCAWSISATNEKLFFGSGTQLSVL.

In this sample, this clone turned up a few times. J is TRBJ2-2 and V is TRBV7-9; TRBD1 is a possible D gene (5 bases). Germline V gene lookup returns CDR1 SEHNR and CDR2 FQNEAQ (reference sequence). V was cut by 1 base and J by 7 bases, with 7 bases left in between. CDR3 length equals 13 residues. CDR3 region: CASSLEGYGELFF. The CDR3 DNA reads TGTGCCAGCAGCTTAGAGGGGTACGGGGAGCTGTTTTTT. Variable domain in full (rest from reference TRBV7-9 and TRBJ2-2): DTGVSQNPRHKITKRGQNVTFRCDPISEHNRLYWYRQTLGQGPEFLTYFQNEAQLEKSRLLSDRFSAERPKGSFSTLEIQRTEQGDSAMYLCASSLEGYGELFFGEGSRLTVL.

The CDR3 sequence is CASSLYETGNPINEKLFF. CDR3 nucleotides: TGCGCCAGCAGCTTGTACGAGACAGGCAACCCCATAAATGAAAAACTGTTTTTT. The chain carries TRBV5-1 and TRBJ1-4; tentatively, D is TRBD1 (6 bases). The CDR3 sequence is 18 residues long. CDR1 and CDR2 from the germline V gene are SGHRS and YFSETQ. V was trimmed by 1 base and J by 5 bases, leaving 21 bases between them.

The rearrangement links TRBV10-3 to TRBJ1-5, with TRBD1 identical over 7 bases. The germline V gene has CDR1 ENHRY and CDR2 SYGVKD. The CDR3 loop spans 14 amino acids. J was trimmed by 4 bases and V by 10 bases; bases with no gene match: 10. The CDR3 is CATAGTEWNQPQHF. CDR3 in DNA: TGTGCCACCGCCGGGACAGAATGGAATCAGCCCCAGCATTTT.